This T cell receptor beta chain appears in the sequencing data of a study of tumor and adjacent non-tumor tissue in lung cancer. Study details: Histology: under 15 adenocarcinoma, a couple of squamous cell carcinoma, 1 small cell lung cancer.

RNA was extracted from bulk tissue without any cell sorting. The study's findings and limits: Significantly higher TCR diversity was found in tumor than normal lung.

Only one count was recorded for this clonotype. The antigen is undetermined. Three rounds of nested PCR, following a modified ARM-PCR protocol, produced the TCRbeta library. TCRdb processed the multiplex PCR reads anew with MiXCR; each CDR3 protein has one entry. The sample includes 76,000 or so distinct CDR3 sequences, about two thirds of them seen just once. Sequenced sample: lung tumor tissue. This receptor was obtained from a woman in her 70s with non-small cell lung cancer.

CDR3 amino acids: CATTREEVTSGQETQYF. The CDR3 nucleotides are TGTGCCACCACTCGGGAAGAGGTTACGTCGGGGCAAGAGACCCAGTACTTC. The chain is built from TRBV10-3 and TRBJ2-5; perhaps TRBD2 as D (5 bases). CDR1 is ENHRY, CDR2 SYGVKD, per germline. V lost 10 bases, J lost 2 bases, and 26 bases lay in between. This CDR3 has 17 residues.